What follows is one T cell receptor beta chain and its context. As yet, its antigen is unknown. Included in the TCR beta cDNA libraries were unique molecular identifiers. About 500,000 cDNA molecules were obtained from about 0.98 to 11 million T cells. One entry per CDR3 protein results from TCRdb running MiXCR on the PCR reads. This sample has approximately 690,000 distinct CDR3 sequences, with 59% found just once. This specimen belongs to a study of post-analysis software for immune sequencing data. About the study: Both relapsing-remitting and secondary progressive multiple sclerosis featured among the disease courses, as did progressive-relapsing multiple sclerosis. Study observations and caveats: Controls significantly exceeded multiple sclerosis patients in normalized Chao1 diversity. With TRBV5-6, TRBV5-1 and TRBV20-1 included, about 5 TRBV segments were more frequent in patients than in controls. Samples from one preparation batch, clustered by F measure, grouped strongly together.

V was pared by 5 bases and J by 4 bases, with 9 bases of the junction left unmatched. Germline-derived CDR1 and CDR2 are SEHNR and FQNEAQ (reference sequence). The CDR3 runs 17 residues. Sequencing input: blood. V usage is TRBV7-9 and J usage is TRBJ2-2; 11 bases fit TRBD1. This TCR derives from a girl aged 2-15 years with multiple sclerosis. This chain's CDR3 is CASSTRAGQGGTGELFF. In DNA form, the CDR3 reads TGTGCCAGCAGCACCCGCGCGGGACAGGGGGGCACCGGGGAGCTGTTTTTT.